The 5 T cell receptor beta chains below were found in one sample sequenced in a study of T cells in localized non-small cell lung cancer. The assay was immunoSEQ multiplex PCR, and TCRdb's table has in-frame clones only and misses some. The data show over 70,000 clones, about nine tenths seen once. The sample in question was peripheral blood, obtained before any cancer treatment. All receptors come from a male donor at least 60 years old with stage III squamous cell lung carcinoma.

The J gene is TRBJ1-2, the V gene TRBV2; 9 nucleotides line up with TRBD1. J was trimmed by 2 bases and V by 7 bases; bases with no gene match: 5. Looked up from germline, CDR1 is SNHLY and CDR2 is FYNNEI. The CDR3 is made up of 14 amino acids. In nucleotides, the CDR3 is TGTGCCAGCACCGAACAGGGGGCGAACTATGGCTACACCTTC. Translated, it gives CASTEQGANYGYTF.

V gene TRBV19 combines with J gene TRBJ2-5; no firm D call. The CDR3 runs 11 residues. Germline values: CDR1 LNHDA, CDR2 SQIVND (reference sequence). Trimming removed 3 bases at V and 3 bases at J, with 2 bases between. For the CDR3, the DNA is TGTGCCAGTAGTATTGAAGAGACCCAGTACTTC. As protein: CASSIEETQYF.

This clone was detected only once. In DNA, the CDR3 is TGTGCCACCAGCAGAGGAGGGGGGCACTATGGCTACACCTTC. This codes for CATSRGGGHYGYTF. The chain uses TRBV15 and TRBJ1-2; D might be TRBD1 (6 bases). CDR1 is LNHNV, CDR2 YYDKDF, per germline (reference sequence). This CDR3 has 14 amino acids. The V end lost 1 base, the J end lost 3 bases, and 9 bases lay between the germline ends.

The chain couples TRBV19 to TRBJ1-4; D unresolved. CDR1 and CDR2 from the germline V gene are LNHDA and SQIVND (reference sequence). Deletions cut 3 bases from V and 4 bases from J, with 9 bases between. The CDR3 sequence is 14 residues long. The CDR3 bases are TGTGCCAGTAGTATCGGAGGCGATAATGAAAAACTGTTTTTT. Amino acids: CASSIGGDNEKLFF. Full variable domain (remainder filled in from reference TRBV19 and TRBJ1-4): DGGITQSPKYLFRKEGQNVTLSCEQNLNHDAMYWYRQDPGQGLRLIYYSQIVNDFQKGDIAEGYSVSREKKESFPLTVTSAQKNPTAFYLCASSIGGDNEKLFFGSGTQLSVL.

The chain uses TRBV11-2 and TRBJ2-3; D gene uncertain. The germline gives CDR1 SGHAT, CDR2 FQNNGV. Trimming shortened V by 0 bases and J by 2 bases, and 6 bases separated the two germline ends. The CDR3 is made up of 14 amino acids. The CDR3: CASSLDHFTDTQYF. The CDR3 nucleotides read TGTGCCAGCAGCTTAGATCACTTCACAGATACGCAGTATTTT.